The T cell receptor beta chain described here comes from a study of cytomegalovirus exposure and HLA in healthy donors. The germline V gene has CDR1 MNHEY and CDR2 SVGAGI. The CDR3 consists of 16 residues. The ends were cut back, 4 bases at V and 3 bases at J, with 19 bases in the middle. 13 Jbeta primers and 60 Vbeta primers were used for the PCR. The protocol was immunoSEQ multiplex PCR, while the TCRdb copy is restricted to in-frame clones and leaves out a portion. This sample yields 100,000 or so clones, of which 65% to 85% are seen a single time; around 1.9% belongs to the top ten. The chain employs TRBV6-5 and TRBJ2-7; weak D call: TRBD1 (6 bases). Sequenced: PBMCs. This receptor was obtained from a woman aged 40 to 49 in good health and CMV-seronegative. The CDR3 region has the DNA TGTGCCAGCAGTTCCGACAGGTTGTCTCCCGTCTACGAGCAGTACTTC. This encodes CASSSDRLSPVYEQYF.